This paragraph covers one T cell receptor beta chain sequence. Antigen unknown. After constant-region reverse-primer amplification, full-length variable regions underwent semi-nested PCR with Nested Universal Primer A. TCRdb reprocessed the 5' RACE reads via MiXCR and lists one record per CDR3 protein. The repertoire consists of tens of thousands of distinct CDR3 sequences, with roughly 15% occurring once and the leading ten covering under 3%. The CDR3 loop spans 15 amino acids. The ends lost 4 bases at V and 2 bases at J; junction bases unmatched: 7. Per the germline V gene, CDR1 is SGHRS and CDR2 is YFSETQ. Broader study findings: Tumor memory CD4+ T cell TCR gene usage was found to cluster with blood and lymph node memory CD4+ cells and with lymph node naive CD4+ cells.

Naive CD4+ T cells were purified with Tregs depleted by CD25. The sample taken for sequencing was naive CD4+ T cells sorted from blood. The subset denotes: naive CD4+ T cells, CD4+CD45RA+CD25-. The chain combines TRBV5-1 with TRBJ2-7; TRBD1 aligns across 9 bases. This clonotype was obtained from a female donor with breast cancer. The CDR3 loop reads CASSRGTGRTYEQYF. The CDR3 DNA is TGCGCCAGCAGCCGGGGGACAGGGAGGACCTACGAGCAGTACTTC.